One and the same sample provided the 11 T cell receptor beta chains below, sequenced in a study of OX40 agonist ivuxolimab in advanced cancers. Here immunoSEQ multiplex PCR was the method, and the copy in TCRdb shows in-frame clones only, minus some. The sample lists 65,000 to 75,000 clones; about 81% were seen once. The material was CD4+ or CD8+ T cells sorted from blood, obtained in a trial of the OX40 agonist ivuxolimab. These receptors originate from an adult with an advanced solid tumor such as melanoma, head and neck, liver or kidney cancer.

This chain uses TRBV7-9 with TRBJ1-5; the D gene is possibly TRBD1 (5 bases). Per germline, CDR1 SEHNR and CDR2 FQNEAQ (reference sequence). This CDR3 is 14 amino acids long. With 3 bases removed from V and 3 bases from J, the gap between germline ends came to 9 bases. The CDR3 here is CASSFSGFNQPQHF. In DNA, the CDR3 is TGTGCCAGCAGCTTCTCAGGGTTCAATCAGCCCCAGCATTTT.

The chain couples TRBV7-9 to TRBJ1-6; 8 positions match TRBD1. V shed 4 bases and J 10 bases; nucleotides not matched to a gene: 9. The CDR3 loop spans 15 amino acids. The V gene's germline CDR1 is SEHNR and CDR2 FQNEAQ (reference sequence). CDR3 coding DNA: TGTGCCAGCAGCTATGCGGACAGGGAGGGCTCACCCCTCCACTTT. Encoded protein: CASSYADREGSPLHF.

The rearrangement uses TRBV20-1 and TRBJ2-5, with D possibly matching TRBD2 (5 bases). CDR1 and CDR2 from the germline V gene are DFQATT and SNEGSKA (reference sequence). V lost 5 bases and J 7 bases, leaving 11 bases between the germline ends. The CDR3 is made up of 11 amino acids. The CDR3 DNA reads as TGCAGTGCTCCCCGCGGAGGGACCCAGTACTTC. Its translation: CSAPRGGTQYF.

The rearrangement links TRBV27 to TRBJ2-1, with 15 bases identical to TRBD2. Germline V gene lookup returns CDR1 MNHEY and CDR2 SMNVEV (reference sequence). Trimming removed 6 bases from V and 5 bases from J; junction bases left unmatched: 11. There are 18 residues in the CDR3. CDR3 bases: TGTGCCAGCAGCCACCTCGGACTAGCGGGAGGGCCCCACAATGAGCAGTTCTTC. Amino acid sequence: CASSHLGLAGGPHNEQFF.

The chain uses TRBV7-9 and TRBJ1-1; D possibly corresponds to TRBD1 (6 bases). Germline V gives CDR1 SEHNR, CDR2 FQNEAQ (reference sequence). V shed 5 bases and J shed 4 bases, with 8 bases lying between them. The CDR3 has 12 residues. The CDR3 sequence: CASSTGSTEAFF. Written as DNA, the CDR3 is TGTGCCAGCAGCACAGGGTCCACTGAAGCTTTCTTT.

V is TRBV5-1 and J is TRBJ2-1; D might be TRBD2 (6 bases). The V end lost 4 bases, the J end lost 3 bases, and 17 bases lay between the germline ends. This CDR3 is 16 amino acids long. Germline V gene sequence: CDR1 SGHRS, CDR2 YFSETQ. CDR3 coding DNA: TGCGCCAGCAGCACCGGGACTTTACCCATCTACAATGAGCAGTTCTTC. Its translation is CASSTGTLPIYNEQFF.

The chain couples TRBV30 to TRBJ1-5; D is ambiguous. Trimming cost V 5 bases and J 2 bases, with 10 bases left between them. This CDR3 is 13 amino acids long. Per germline, CDR1 GTSNPN and CDR2 SVGIG (reference sequence). In nucleotides, the CDR3 is TGTGCCTGGGCGCCGGGAGGCAATCAGCCCCAGCATTTT. This encodes CAWAPGGNQPQHF.

CDR3 region: CASRKTLASGANVLTF. The CDR3, as DNA: TGTGCCAGCAGAAAGACACTAGCTTCTGGGGCCAACGTCCTGACTTTC. The chain joins TRBV7-2 to TRBJ2-6, with D tentatively TRBD2 (6 bases). V was pared by 6 bases and J by 1 base, with 13 bases between. In germline, CDR1 is SGHTA, CDR2 FQGNSA. The CDR3 runs to 16 residues.

The rearrangement links TRBV6-6 to TRBJ1-6; D perhaps matches TRBD1 (6 bases). The CDR3 runs 15 residues. V lost 3 bases to trimming and J lost 8 bases, with 14 bases between them. Germline CDR1 reads MNHNY; CDR2 reads SVGAGI (reference sequence). The CDR3 bases are TGTGCCAGCAGTTATACAGGGACGGGGTATTCACCCCTCCACTTT. Translated, it gives CASSYTGTGYSPLHF.

The V call is TRBV6-4, the J call TRBJ1-2; tentative D call: TRBD1 (6 bases). Germline lookup yields CDR1 MRHNA and CDR2 SNTAGT. The CDR3 runs to 15 residues. V lost 5 bases to trimming and J lost 5 bases, with 18 bases between them. DNA of the CDR3: TGTGCCAGCAGTCTTGGGCCACAGGGACTATATGGCTACACCTTC. This encodes CASSLGPQGLYGYTF.

The chain couples TRBV28 to TRBJ1-2; 7 positions match TRBD1. The CDR3 loop spans 15 amino acids. Germline V gives CDR1 MDHEN, CDR2 SYDVKM. The trim removed 6 bases at V and 8 bases at J, leaving 15 bases unmatched. CDR3 amino acids: CASSLRQGWLKGYTF. Written as DNA, the CDR3 is TGTGCCAGCAGCCTTAGACAGGGATGGCTTAAGGGCTACACCTTC.